This T cell receptor (beta chain) was profiled in a study of radiation and T cells in renal cell carcinoma. Regarding the study as a whole: In blood, top tumor clones expanded by 2 weeks, shrinking by 4.

Concerning this clone: Antigen unknown.

Time point reported: blood 4 weeks post-SBRT, at nephrectomy. Treatment defined: 15 Gy SBRT to primary tumor, nephrectomy 4 weeks later. The V gene lost 0 bases and the J gene lost 3 bases, with 9 bases spanning the gap. Germline CDR1 reads SGHRS; CDR2 reads YFSETQ. The CDR3 loop spans 15 amino acids. The table came from immunoSEQ multiplex PCR; TCRdb's copy has only in-frame clones and leaves some out. The data hold 150,000 or so clones, with about 87% observed a single time. The chain recombines TRBV5-1 with TRBJ1-4; D gene uncertain. The material sequenced was blood, taken from a patient whose treatment included radiotherapy and nephrectomy. The clonotype comes from a woman between 50 and 59 years old with renal cell carcinoma. The CDR3 spells CASSLEISANEKLFF. In DNA, the CDR3 is TGCGCCAGCAGCTTGGAGATATCGGCTAATGAAAAACTGTTTTTT.